This T cell receptor (beta chain) was observed in a study of blood T cell repertoires in COVID-19. The germline V gene encodes CDR1 LNHDA and CDR2 SQIVND (reference sequence). V shed 4 bases and J 9 bases; nucleotides not matched to a gene: 10. The CDR3 spans 16 residues. The protocol was immunoSEQ multiplex PCR, while the TCRdb copy is restricted to in-frame clones and leaves out a portion. The sample shows over 110,000 clones, around 80% of them seen only once. Sequenced sample: peripheral blood. This receptor was obtained from a man aged 55-75 years with active or convalescent COVID-19. The chain employs TRBV19 and TRBJ2-1, with 12 nucleotides matching TRBD2. CDR3 loop: CASSTTSGGPITEQFF. In nucleotides, the CDR3 is TGTGCCAGTAGTACGACTAGCGGGGGACCCATCACTGAGCAGTTCTTC. Looking up the rest from reference TRBV19 and TRBJ2-1 gives the full variable domain: DGGITQSPKYLFRKEGQNVTLSCEQNLNHDAMYWYRQDPGQGLRLIYYSQIVNDFQKGDIAEGYSVSREKKESFPLTVTSAQKNPTAFYLCASSTTSGGPITEQFFGPGTRLTVL.